This T cell receptor beta chain was captured in a study of identifying expanded T cells in peripheral blood. Here immunoSEQ multiplex PCR was the method, and the copy in TCRdb shows in-frame clones only, minus some. The sample contains approximately 92,000 clones, 70% to 90% of which appear only once. The length of the CDR3 is 14 residues. Germline assignment: CDR1 SGHTA and CDR2 FQGTGA. V was pared by 5 bases and J by 2 bases, with 3 bases of the junction left unmatched. During the collection period, no donor immune events like infections were recorded. This clonotype was sampled from a person aged 18 to 75 in good health. The rearrangement joins TRBV7-3 to TRBJ2-3, with 8 bases aligning to TRBD2. The sample comprised blood. The CDR3, as DNA: TGTGCCAGCAGCCCCGGACTAGCCACAGATACGCAGTATTTT. Protein product: CASSPGLATDTQYF.